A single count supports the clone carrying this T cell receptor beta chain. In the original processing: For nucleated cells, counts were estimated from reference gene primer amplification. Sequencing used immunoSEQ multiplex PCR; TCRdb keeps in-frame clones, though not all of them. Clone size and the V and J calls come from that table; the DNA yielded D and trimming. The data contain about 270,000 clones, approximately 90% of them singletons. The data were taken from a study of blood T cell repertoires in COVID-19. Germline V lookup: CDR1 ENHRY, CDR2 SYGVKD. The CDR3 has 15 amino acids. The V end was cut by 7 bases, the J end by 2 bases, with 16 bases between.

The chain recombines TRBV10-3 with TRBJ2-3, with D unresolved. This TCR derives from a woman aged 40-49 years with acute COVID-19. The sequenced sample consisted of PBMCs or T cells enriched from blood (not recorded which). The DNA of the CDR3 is TGTGCCATCAACTCGGTTAGCCCCTCCACAGATACGCAGTATTTT. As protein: CAINSVSPSTDTQYF.